This record looks at one T cell receptor (beta chain) sequence and its context. What it binds is not known. These data are taken from a study of PD-1 blockade in mismatch repair-deficient tumors. This CDR3 is 13 amino acids long. The V gene's germline CDR1 is MNHEY and CDR2 SMNVEV (reference sequence). V was cut by 5 bases and J by 7 bases, with 11 bases left in between. TCRdb's copy holds only in-frame clones and misses some; the assay was immunoSEQ multiplex PCR. Of about 9,200 clones in the sample, around 87% were seen once. Time point described: roughly ten-day in vitro stimulation with candidate neoantigen peptide 2.

The source material was cells cultured in vitro, sampled from a patient treated with pembrolizumab. The sequence was collected from an adult with mismatch repair-deficient cancer. This chain connects TRBV27 to TRBJ2-2; D is uncertain. CDR3 in amino acids: CASSLNGHGELFF. CDR3 sequence (DNA): TGTGCCAGCAGTCTCAACGGGCACGGGGAGCTGTTTTTT.